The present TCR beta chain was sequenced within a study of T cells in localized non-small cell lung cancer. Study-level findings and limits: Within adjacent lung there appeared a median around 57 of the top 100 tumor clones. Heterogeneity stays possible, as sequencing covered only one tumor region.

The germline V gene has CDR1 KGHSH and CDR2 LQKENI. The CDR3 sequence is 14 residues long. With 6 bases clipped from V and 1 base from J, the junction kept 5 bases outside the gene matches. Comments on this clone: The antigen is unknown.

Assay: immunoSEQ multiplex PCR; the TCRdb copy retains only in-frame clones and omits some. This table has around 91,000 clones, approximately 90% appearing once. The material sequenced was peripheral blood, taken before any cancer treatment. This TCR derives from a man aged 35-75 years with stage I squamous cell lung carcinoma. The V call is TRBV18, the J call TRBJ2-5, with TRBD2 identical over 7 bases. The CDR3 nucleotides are TGTGCCAGCTCTTCGACTAGCTCCCAAGAGACCCAGTACTTC. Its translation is CASSSTSSQETQYF.